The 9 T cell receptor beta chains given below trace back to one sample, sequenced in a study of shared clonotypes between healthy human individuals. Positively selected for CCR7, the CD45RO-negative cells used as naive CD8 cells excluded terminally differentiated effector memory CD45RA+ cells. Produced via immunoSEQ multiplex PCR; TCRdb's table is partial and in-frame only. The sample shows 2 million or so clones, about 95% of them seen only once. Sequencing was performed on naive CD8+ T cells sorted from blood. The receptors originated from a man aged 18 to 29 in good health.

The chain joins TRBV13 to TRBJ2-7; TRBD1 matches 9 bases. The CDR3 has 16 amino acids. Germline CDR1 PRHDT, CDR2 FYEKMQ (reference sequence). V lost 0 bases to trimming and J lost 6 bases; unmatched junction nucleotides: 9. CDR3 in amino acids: CASSLGTGGWESEQYF. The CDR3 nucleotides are TGTGCCAGCAGCTTAGGGACAGGGGGTTGGGAGAGCGAGCAGTACTTC.

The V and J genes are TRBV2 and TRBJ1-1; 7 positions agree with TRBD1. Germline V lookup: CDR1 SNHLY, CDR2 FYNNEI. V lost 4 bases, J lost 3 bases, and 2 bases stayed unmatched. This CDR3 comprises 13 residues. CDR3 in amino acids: CASSATGDTEAFF. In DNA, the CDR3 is TGTGCCAGCAGTGCCACAGGGGACACTGAAGCTTTCTTT.

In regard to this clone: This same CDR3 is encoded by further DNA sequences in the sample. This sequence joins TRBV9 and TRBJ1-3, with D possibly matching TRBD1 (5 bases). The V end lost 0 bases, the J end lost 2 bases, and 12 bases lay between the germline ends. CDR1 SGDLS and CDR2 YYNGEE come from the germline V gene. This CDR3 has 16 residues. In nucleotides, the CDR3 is TGTGCCAGCAGCGTAGAAGGGGAGGGTACTGGAAACACCATATATTTT. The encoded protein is CASSVEGEGTGNTIYF.

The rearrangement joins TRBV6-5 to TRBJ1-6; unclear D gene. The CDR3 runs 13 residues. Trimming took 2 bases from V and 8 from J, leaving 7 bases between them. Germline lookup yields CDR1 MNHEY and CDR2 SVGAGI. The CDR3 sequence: CASSYAGYSPLHF. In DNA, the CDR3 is TGTGCCAGCAGTTACGCTGGGTATTCACCCCTCCACTTT.

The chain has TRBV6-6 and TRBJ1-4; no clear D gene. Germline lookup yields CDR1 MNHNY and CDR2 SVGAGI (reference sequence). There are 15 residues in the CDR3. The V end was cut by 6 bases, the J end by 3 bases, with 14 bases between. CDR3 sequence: CASRFKTGPNEKLFF. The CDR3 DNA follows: TGTGCCAGCAGGTTCAAGACGGGCCCTAATGAAAAACTGTTTTTT.

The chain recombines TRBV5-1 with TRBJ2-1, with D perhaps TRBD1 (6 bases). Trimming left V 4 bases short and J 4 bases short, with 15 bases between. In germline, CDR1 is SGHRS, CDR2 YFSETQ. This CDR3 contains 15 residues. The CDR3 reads CASSRASGAYNEQFF. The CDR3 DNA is TGCGCCAGCAGCAGAGCGTCAGGGGCTTACAATGAGCAGTTCTTC.

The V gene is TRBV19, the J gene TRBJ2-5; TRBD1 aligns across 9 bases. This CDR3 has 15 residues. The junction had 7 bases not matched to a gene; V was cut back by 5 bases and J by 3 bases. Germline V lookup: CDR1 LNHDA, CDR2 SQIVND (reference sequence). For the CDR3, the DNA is TGTGCCAGTAGTCTACAGGGGGCCCGTGAAGAGACCCAGTACTTC. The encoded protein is CASSLQGAREETQYF.

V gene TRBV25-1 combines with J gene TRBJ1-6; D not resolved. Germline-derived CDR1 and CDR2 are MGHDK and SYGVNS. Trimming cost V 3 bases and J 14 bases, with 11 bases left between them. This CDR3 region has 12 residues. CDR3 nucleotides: TGTGCCAGCAGTGAGACCCCTGACTCCCTCCACTTT. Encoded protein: CASSETPDSLHF. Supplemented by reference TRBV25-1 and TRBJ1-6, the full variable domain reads EADIYQTPRYLVIGTGKKITLECSQTMGHDKMYWYQQDPGMELHLIHYSYGVNSTEKGDLSSESTVSRIRTEHFPLTLESARPSHTSQYLCASSETPDSLHFGNGTRLTVT.

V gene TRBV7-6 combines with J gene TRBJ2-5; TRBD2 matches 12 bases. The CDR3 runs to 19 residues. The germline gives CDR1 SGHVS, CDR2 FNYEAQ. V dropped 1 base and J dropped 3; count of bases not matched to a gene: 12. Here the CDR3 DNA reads TGTGCCAGCAGCTTAGATCCCGGTCGTCGGACTAGCGGGGAAGAGACCCAGTACTTC. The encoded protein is CASSLDPGRRTSGEETQYF.